This TCR beta chain was sequenced for a study of blood T cell repertoires in COVID-19. In the study overall: The cDNA or gDNA used as material had been derived from T cells, B-cell-depleted T cells, or PBMCs.

This CDR3 spans 14 amino acids. Germline V gives CDR1 MNHEY, CDR2 SMNVEV (reference sequence). Trimming pared 6 bases from V and 1 base from J, leaving 12 bases between. Per the original data handling: The assay estimated nucleated cells by amplifying reference gene primers. Clones were sequenced by immunoSEQ multiplex PCR, and TCRdb holds only the in-frame ones, with some missing. That table supplies the V and J calls and clone size; D and trimming were determined from the DNA. Among around 110,000 clones listed, 83% were seen once. This chain uses TRBV27 with TRBJ2-5, with a weak D call TRBD2 (6 bases). This clonotype was obtained from a young man with acute or convalescent COVID-19. The specimen sequenced was peripheral blood. The CDR3: CASSPGGIQETQYF. CDR3 bases: TGTGCCAGCAGCCCCGGAGGGATCCAAGAGACCCAGTACTTC.